The rows below give T cell receptor beta chains drawn from one sample of a study of Graves' ophthalmopathy and Graves' hyperthyroidism. TCRdb reprocessed the multiplex PCR reads with MiXCR, giving one entry per CDR3 protein. The table lists 450,000 or so distinct CDR3 sequences, 13% to 15% of them singletons. The sample consisted of blood. Source of these receptors: a woman between 25 and 40 years old with Graves' ophthalmopathy. Each CDR3 is given with its conserved first and last residue. D genes are given only for firm matches. Some rows mark clone size as missing; the rest say once, few, many or name a class of expanded clone.

abundance: many
j_gene: TRBJ2-5
v_gene: TRBV28
len: 13
d_gene: TRBD2
CDR3aa: CASRGSGVETQYF
CDR3nt: TGTGCCAGCAGAGGAAGCGGGGTGGAGACCCAGTACTTC

abundance: many
j_gene: TRBJ1-2
v_gene: TRBV12-3/TRBV12-4
len: 13
d_gene: NA
CDR3aa: CASTLGGIYGYTF
CDR3nt: TGTGCCAGCACATTGGGGGGAATCTATGGCTACACCTTC

abundance: NA
j_gene: TRBJ2-5
v_gene: TRBV4-1
len: 15
d_gene: TRBD1
CDR3aa: CASSLIPGQQETQYF
CDR3nt: TGCGCCAGCAGCCTTATTCCGGGACAGCAAGAGACCCAGTACTTC

abundance: many
j_gene: TRBJ1-6
v_gene: TRBV7-2
len: 15
d_gene: NA
CDR3aa: CASSRNRQDYSPLHF
CDR3nt: TGTGCCAGCAGCCGAAACCGACAGGACTATTCACCCCTCCACTTT

abundance: many
j_gene: TRBJ2-3
v_gene: TRBV27
len: 17
d_gene: NA
CDR3aa: CASSWRQGTSVADTQYF
CDR3nt: TGTGCCAGCAGTTGGAGACAGGGGACTAGTGTCGCAGATACGCAGTATTTT

abundance: many
j_gene: TRBJ1-1
v_gene: TRBV5-6
len: 14
d_gene: NA
CDR3aa: CASSLYRVNTEAFF
CDR3nt: TGTGCCAGCAGCTTGTACAGGGTGAACACTGAAGCTTTCTTT

abundance: many
j_gene: TRBJ1-5
v_gene: TRBV12-3/TRBV12-4
len: 15
d_gene: NA
CDR3aa: CASRQTPYSNQPQHF
CDR3nt: TGTGCCAGCAGGCAGACACCATATAGCAATCAGCCCCAGCATTTT

abundance: few
j_gene: TRBJ1-2
v_gene: TRBV30
len: 12
d_gene: NA
CDR3aa: CAWSVNYSGYTF
CDR3nt: TGTGCCTGGAGTGTAAACTATTCGGGCTACACCTTC

abundance: many
j_gene: TRBJ1-3
v_gene: TRBV12-3/TRBV12-4
len: 14
d_gene: NA
CDR3aa: CASSRTGSGNTIYF
CDR3nt: TGTGCCAGCAGTCGCACAGGCTCTGGAAACACCATATATTTT

abundance: many
j_gene: TRBJ1-5
v_gene: TRBV4-1
len: 14
d_gene: TRBD1
CDR3aa: CASSQATGRQPQHF
CDR3nt: TGCGCCAGCAGCCAGGCGACAGGGCGGCAGCCCCAGCATTTT

abundance: few
j_gene: TRBJ2-7
v_gene: TRBV20-1
len: 10
d_gene: NA
CDR3aa: CSARVNEQYF
CDR3nt: TGCAGTGCTAGAGTCAACGAGCAGTACTTC

abundance: many
j_gene: TRBJ2-5
v_gene: TRBV29-1
len: 13
d_gene: NA
CDR3aa: CSVDEGRGETQYF
CDR3nt: TGCAGCGTTGATGAGGGCCGGGGCGAGACCCAGTACTTC

abundance: many
j_gene: TRBJ2-2
v_gene: TRBV12-5
len: 16
d_gene: NA
CDR3aa: CASGTPSGTGTGELFF
CDR3nt: TGTGCTAGTGGAACCCCCTCTGGGACGGGAACCGGGGAGCTGTTTTTT

abundance: few
j_gene: TRBJ2-1
v_gene: TRBV7-8
len: 13
d_gene: NA
CDR3aa: CASSLAPRNEQFF
CDR3nt: TGTGCCAGCAGCTTAGCTCCGAGGAATGAGCAGTTCTTC

abundance: many
j_gene: TRBJ1-2
v_gene: TRBV2
len: 15
d_gene: TRBD1
CDR3aa: CASSEGRTGYYGYTF
CDR3nt: TGTGCCAGCAGTGAAGGACGGACAGGCTACTATGGCTACACCTTC

abundance: few
j_gene: TRBJ2-5
v_gene: TRBV3-1
len: 16
d_gene: NA
CDR3aa: CASSQVSGAIGETQYF
CDR3nt: TGTGCCAGCAGCCAAGTCTCCGGGGCTATCGGAGAGACCCAGTACTTC

abundance: many
j_gene: TRBJ1-2
v_gene: TRBV30
len: 11
d_gene: NA
CDR3aa: CAWSANYGYTF
CDR3nt: TGTGCCTGGAGTGCCAACTATGGCTACACCTTC

abundance: many
j_gene: TRBJ2-7
v_gene: TRBV5-1
len: 13
d_gene: TRBD2
CDR3aa: CASSRTSGNEQYF
CDR3nt: TGCGCCAGCAGTCGAACTAGCGGGAACGAGCAGTACTTC

abundance: many
j_gene: TRBJ1-1
v_gene: TRBV2
len: 18
d_gene: NA
CDR3aa: CASTKAIGVVGRNTEAFF
CDR3nt: TGTGCCAGCACCAAGGCCATAGGGGTAGTTGGGCGGAACACTGAAGCTTTCTTT

abundance: many
j_gene: TRBJ2-7
v_gene: TRBV28
len: 16
d_gene: TRBD1
CDR3aa: CASSSVQRTGTYEQYF
CDR3nt: TGTGCCAGCAGTTCCGTCCAGAGGACAGGGACCTACGAGCAGTACTTC

abundance: few
j_gene: TRBJ1-1
v_gene: TRBV30
len: 14
d_gene: TRBD1
CDR3aa: CAWSSQGPNTEAFF
CDR3nt: TGTGCCTGGAGTTCACAGGGGCCGAACACTGAAGCTTTCTTT

abundance: once
j_gene: TRBJ2-7
v_gene: TRBV11-3
len: 14
d_gene: NA
CDR3aa: CASSRHQGVYEQYF
CDR3nt: TGTGCCAGCAGCCGACATCAGGGAGTCTACGAGCAGTACTTC

abundance: NA
j_gene: TRBJ1-6
v_gene: TRBV27
len: 16
d_gene: TRBD1
CDR3aa: CASSPVDGTGESPLHF
CDR3nt: TGTGCCAGCAGTCCCGTCGATGGGACAGGGGAATCACCCCTCCACTTT

abundance: NA
j_gene: TRBJ2-5
v_gene: TRBV7-2
len: 16
d_gene: NA
CDR3aa: CASSGGDRFKEETQYF
CDR3nt: TGTGCCAGCAGCGGAGGAGACAGGTTCAAGGAAGAGACCCAGTACTTC

abundance: NA
j_gene: TRBJ2-7
v_gene: TRBV7-9
len: 15
d_gene: TRBD1
CDR3aa: CASSPGTALSYEQYF
CDR3nt: TGTGCCAGCAGCCCGGGGACAGCCTTGTCCTACGAGCAGTACTTC

abundance: many
j_gene: TRBJ2-7
v_gene: TRBV5-5
len: 14
d_gene: NA
CDR3aa: CASSSRMATYEQYF
CDR3nt: TGTGCCAGCAGCTCGAGGATGGCGACCTACGAGCAGTACTTC

abundance: NA
j_gene: TRBJ2-5
v_gene: TRBV11-2
len: 18
d_gene: TRBD2
CDR3aa: CASSRRVAGEWGRETQYF
CDR3nt: TGTGCCAGCAGCCGCCGGGTAGCGGGAGAGTGGGGTCGAGAGACCCAGTACTTC

abundance: many
j_gene: TRBJ2-7
v_gene: TRBV12-3/TRBV12-4
len: 13
d_gene: TRBD1
CDR3aa: CASSRTGQVKQYF
CDR3nt: TGTGCCAGCAGCCGCACGGGACAGGTTAAACAGTACTTC

abundance: few
j_gene: TRBJ1-6
v_gene: TRBV20-1
len: 11
d_gene: NA
CDR3aa: CSAFKDSPLHF
CDR3nt: TGCAGTGCTTTTAAGGATTCACCCCTCCACTTT